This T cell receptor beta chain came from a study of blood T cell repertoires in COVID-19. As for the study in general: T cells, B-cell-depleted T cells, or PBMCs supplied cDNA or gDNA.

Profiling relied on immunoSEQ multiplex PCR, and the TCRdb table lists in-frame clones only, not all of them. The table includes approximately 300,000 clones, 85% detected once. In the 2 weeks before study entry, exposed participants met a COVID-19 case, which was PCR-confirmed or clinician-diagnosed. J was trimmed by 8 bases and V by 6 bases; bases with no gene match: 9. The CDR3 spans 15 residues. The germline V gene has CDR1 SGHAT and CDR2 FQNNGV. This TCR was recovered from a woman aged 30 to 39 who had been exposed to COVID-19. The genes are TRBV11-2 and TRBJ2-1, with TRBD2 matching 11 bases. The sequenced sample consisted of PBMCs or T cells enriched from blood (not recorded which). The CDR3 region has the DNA TGTGCCAGCAGTTTACTTAGCGGGAGGGCGGATGAGCAGTTCTTC. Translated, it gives CASSLLSGRADEQFF.